This T cell receptor (beta chain) was sequenced for a study of blood T cells in healthy people across ages. General study findings and limits: Older individuals had lower TCR beta diversity per million T cells (the decline was roughly linear). The lack of PBMC sorting stopped any conclusive naive versus antigen-experienced comparison.

Each donor gave roughly 9.8 milliliters of peripheral blood. Extraction of total RNA produced a minimum of 5.5 micrograms from each sample. The CDR3 sequence is 17 residues long. Trimming stripped 2 bases from V and 6 bases from J, with 22 bases between. Next came a second PCR, run for about 6 to 12 cycles, which used a sample-barcoded 5' primer along with a J-beta primer mix. TCRdb itself ran the 5' RACE reads through MiXCR, one entry per CDR3 protein. The sample has 1.5 million to 2 million distinct CDR3 sequences; roughly 30% are singletons. About this clonotype itself: Its antigen is not identified.

V gene TRBV12-3 or TRBV12-4 combines with J gene TRBJ1-2; D uncertain. What was sequenced was blood. The TCR comes from a woman aged 30 to 39 in good health. This CDR3 reads CASSLLPGYTYGHGYTF. CDR3 sequence (DNA): TGTGCCAGCAGTTTACTGCCCGGGTATACTTATGGGCATGGCTACACCTTC.